This record looks at one TCR beta chain sequence and its context. Its specificity is not known. The sample is drawn from a study of T cell responses to AZD1222 COVID-19 vaccine. Study background: Second-dose recipients at about 4 or about 12 weeks were treated as one pooled group. Study conclusions and caveats: Unmutated variant regions reportedly attract nearly half of all spike-specific TCRs. Spike-wide vaccine-associated CD4 TCRs dominated at 160-218 and 743-854. Baseline seropositivity characterized only a handful of AZD1222 recipients.

Some clones are missing from TCRdb's copy, which holds only in-frame ones; the method was immunoSEQ multiplex PCR. The sample records 100,000 or so clones, about 89% being singletons. This receptor was obtained from an adult in good health. Source: peripheral blood, taken on day 0 of AZD1222 vaccination.

The CDR3 spells CASSLGGWTEAFF. CDR3 DNA: TGTGCCAGCAGTCTAGGGGGTTGGACTGAAGCTTTCTTT. The J gene is TRBJ1-1, the V gene TRBV12-3 or TRBV12-4, with D possibly being TRBD1 (6 bases). V gave up 5 bases and J gave up 5 bases, with 12 bases separating them. The CDR3 has 13 amino acids.